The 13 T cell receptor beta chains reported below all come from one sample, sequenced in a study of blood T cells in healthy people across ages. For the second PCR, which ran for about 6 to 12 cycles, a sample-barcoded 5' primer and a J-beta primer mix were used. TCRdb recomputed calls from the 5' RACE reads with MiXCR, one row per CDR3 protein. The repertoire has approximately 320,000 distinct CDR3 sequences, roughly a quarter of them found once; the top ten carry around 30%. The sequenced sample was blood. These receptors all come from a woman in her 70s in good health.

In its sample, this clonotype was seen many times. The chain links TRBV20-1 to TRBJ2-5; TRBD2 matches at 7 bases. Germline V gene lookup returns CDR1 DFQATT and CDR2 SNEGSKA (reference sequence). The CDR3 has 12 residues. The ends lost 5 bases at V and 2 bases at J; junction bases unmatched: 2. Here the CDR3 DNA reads TGCAGTGCTGGGCGGGGGCAAGAGACCCAGTACTTC. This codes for CSAGRGQETQYF.

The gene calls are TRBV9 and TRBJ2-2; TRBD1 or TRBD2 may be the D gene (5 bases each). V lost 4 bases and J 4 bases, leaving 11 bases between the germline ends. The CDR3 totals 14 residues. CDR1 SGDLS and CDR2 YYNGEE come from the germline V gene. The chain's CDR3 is CASSPRDVTGELFF. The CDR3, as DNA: TGTGCCAGCAGCCCCCGGGACGTCACCGGGGAGCTGTTTTTT. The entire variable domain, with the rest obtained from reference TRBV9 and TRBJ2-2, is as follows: DSGVTQTPKHLITATGQRVTLRCSPRSGDLSVYWYQQSLDQGLQFLIQYYNGEERAKGNILERFSAQQFPDLHSELNLSSLELGDSALYFCASSPRDVTGELFFGEGSRLTVL.

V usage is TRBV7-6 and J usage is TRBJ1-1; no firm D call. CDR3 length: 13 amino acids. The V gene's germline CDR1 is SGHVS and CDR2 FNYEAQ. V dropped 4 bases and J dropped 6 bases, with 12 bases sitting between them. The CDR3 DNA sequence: TGTGCCAGCAGCTACCAAGCTGACGCTGAAGCTTTCTTT. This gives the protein CASSYQADAEAFF.

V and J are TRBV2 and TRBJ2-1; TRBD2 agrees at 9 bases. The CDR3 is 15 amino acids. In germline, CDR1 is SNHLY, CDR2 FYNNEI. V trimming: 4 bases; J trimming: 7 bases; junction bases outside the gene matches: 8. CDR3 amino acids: CASSVLREGGNEQFF. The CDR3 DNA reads TGTGCCAGCAGTGTGTTGCGGGAGGGAGGAAATGAGCAGTTCTTC.

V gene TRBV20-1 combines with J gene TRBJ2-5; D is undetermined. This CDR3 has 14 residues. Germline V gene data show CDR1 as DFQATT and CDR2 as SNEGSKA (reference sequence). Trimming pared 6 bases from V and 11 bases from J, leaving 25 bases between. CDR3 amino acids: CSAVNSQTIYAQYF. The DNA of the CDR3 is TGCAGTGCAGTAAATAGTCAAACGATCTACGCGCAGTACTTC.

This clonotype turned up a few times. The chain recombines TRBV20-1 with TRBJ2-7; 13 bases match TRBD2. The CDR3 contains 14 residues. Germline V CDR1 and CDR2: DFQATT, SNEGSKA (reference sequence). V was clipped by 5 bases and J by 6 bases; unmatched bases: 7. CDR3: CSALRTSGRVEQYF. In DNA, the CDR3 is TGCAGTGCTCTCCGGACTAGCGGGAGAGTCGAGCAGTACTTC.

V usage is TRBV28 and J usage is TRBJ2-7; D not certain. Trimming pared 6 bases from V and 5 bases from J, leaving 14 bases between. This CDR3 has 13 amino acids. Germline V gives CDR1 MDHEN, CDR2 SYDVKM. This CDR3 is CASSLRVVDEQYF. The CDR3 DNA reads TGTGCCAGCAGCCTCCGTGTGGTTGACGAGCAGTACTTC.

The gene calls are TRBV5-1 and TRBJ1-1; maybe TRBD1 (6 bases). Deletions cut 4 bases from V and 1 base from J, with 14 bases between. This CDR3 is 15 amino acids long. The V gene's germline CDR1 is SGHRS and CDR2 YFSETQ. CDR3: CASSPSRGANTEAFF. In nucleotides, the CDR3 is TGCGCCAGCAGCCCCTCAAGGGGGGCGAACACTGAAGCTTTCTTT.

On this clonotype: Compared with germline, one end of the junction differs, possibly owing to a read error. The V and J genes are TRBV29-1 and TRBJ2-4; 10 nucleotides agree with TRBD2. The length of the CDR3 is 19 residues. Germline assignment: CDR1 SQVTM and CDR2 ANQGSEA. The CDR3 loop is CSVEISRASGRLVKNIQHF. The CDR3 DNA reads TGCAGCGTTGAAATCTCTAGGGCTAGCGGGAGATTAGTCAAAAACATTCAGCACTTC.

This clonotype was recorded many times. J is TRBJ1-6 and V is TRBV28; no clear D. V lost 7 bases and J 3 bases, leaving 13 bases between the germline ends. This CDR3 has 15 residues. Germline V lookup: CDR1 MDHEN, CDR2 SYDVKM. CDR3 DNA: TGTGCCAGCAACGGTTTCCAGATCTATAATTCACCCCTCCACTTT. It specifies CASNGFQIYNSPLHF.

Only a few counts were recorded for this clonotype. CDR3 sequence: CASSYSGGAGVQPQHF. In DNA, the CDR3 is TGTGCCAGCAGTTACTCCGGAGGGGCGGGTGTCCAGCCCCAGCATTTT. The gene calls are TRBV6-6 and TRBJ1-5, with a possible D match to TRBD1 (5 bases). The V end lost 0 bases, the J end lost 7 bases, and 16 bases lay between the germline ends. The V gene's germline CDR1 is MNHNY and CDR2 SVGAGI (reference sequence). The CDR3 is 16 residues long.

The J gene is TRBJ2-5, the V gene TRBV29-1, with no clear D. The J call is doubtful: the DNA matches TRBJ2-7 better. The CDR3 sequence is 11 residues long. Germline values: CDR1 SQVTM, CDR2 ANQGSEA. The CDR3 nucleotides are TGCAGCGTTCGAGGTCTCGACGAGCAGTACTTC. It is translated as CSVRGLDEQYF.

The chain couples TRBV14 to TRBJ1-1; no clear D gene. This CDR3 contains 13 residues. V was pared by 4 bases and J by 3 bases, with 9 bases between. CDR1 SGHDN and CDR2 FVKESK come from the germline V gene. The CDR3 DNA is TGTGCCAGCAGCCGCCGGGAGTACACTGAAGCTTTCTTT. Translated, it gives CASSRREYTEAFF.